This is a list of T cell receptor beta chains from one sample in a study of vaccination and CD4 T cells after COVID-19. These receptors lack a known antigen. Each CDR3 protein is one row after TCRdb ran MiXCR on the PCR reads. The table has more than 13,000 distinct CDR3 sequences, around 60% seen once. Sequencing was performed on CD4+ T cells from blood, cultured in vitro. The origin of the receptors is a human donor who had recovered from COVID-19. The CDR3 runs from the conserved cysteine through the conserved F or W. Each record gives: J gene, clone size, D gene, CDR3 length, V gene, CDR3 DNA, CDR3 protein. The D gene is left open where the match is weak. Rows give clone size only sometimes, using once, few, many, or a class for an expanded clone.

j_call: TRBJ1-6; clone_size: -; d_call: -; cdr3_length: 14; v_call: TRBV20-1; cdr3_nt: TGCAGTGCTCGGGGACGGTTCTATAATTCACCCCTCCACTTT; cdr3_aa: CSARGRFYNSPLHF
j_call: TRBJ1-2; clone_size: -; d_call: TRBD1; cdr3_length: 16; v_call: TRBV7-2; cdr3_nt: TGTGCCAGCAGTCGGGACGGCTCCCGGACAGGTGGTGGCTACACCTTC; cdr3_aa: CASSRDGSRTGGGYTF
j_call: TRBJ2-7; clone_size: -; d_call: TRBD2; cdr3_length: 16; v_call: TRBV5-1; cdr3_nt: TGCGCCAGCAGCTTGGTCGGTAGCGGGAGTAGCGACGAGCAGTACTTC; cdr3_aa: CASSLVGSGSSDEQYF
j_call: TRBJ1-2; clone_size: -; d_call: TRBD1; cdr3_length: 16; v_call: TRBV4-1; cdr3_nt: TGCGCCAGCAGCCAAGGAAGAGTCAGGGGGAACTATGGCTACACCTTC; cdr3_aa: CASSQGRVRGNYGYTF
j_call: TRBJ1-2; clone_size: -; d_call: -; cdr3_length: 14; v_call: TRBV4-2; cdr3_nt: TGTGCCAGCAGCCAAGAGGGCAGGGGAGGCGGCTACACCTTC; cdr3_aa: CASSQEGRGGGYTF
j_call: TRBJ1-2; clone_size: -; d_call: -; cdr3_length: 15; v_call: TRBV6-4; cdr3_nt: TGTGCCAGCAGTGACTCTTATGGAACTAACTATGGCTACACCTTC; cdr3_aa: CASSDSYGTNYGYTF
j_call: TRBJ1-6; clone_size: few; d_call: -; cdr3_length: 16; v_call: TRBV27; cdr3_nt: TGTGCCAGCAGTTTACAGAGAAGCCTTTATAATTCACCCCTCCACTTT; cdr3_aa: CASSLQRSLYNSPLHF
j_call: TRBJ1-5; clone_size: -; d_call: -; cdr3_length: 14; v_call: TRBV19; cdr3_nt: TGTGCCAGTAGTATAAGGGCGGAGAATCAGCCCCAGCATTTT; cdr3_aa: CASSIRAENQPQHF
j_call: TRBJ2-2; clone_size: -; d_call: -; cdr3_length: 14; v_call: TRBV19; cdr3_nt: TGTGCCAGTACTTTGGGGACACACACCGGGGAGCTGTTTTTT; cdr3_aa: CASTLGTHTGELFF
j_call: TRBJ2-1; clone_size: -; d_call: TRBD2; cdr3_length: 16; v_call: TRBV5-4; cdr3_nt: TGTGCCAGCAGCTCCCCAAGCGGGGGCTCCTACAATGAGCAGTTCTTC; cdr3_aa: CASSSPSGGSYNEQFF
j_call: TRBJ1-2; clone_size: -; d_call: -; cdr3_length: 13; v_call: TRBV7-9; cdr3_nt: TGTGCCAGCAGCTTTGGCCGGTACGGTGGCTACACCTTC; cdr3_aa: CASSFGRYGGYTF
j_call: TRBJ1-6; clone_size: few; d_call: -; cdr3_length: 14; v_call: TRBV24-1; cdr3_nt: TGTGCCACCAGTGATGGACCCTATAATTCACCCCTCCACTTT; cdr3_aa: CATSDGPYNSPLHF
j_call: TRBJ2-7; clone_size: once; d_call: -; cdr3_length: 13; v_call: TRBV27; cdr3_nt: TGTGCCAGCAGTACTCGTGGGAACGACGAGCAGTACTTC; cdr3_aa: CASSTRGNDEQYF
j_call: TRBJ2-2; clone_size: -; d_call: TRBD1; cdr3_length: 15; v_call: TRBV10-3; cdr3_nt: TGTGCCATCAGTTCCGGGACAGCGAACACCGGGGAGCTGTTTTTT; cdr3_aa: CAISSGTANTGELFF
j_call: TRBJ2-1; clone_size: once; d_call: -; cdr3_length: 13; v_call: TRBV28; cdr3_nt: TGTGCCAGCAGAGTGAGCTCCTACAATGAGCAGTTCTTC; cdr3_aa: CASRVSSYNEQFF
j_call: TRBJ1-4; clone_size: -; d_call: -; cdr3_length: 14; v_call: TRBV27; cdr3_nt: TGTGCCAGCAGTTTCTGGGGGGCTAATGAAAAACTGTTTTTT; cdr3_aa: CASSFWGANEKLFF
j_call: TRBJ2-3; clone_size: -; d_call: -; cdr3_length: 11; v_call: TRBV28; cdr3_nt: TGTGCCAGCAGTTGGTTGGATACGCAGTATTTT; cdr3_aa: CASSWLDTQYF
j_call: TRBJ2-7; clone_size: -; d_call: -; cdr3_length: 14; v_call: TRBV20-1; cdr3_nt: TGCAGTGCCCTAACTCGACAGGAGTTGGGGGAGCAGTACTTC; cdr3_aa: CSALTRQELGEQYF
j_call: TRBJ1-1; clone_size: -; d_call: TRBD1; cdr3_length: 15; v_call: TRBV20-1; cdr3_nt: TGCAGTGCTAGATCCGGACAGGGGCGATACACTGAAGCTTTCTTT; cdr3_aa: CSARSGQGRYTEAFF
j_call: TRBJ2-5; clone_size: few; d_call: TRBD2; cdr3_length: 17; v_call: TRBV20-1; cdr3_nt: TGCAGTGCTAGAGATCAGAGGACTAGCGGGAGTGGGGAGACCCAGTACTTC; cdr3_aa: CSARDQRTSGSGETQYF
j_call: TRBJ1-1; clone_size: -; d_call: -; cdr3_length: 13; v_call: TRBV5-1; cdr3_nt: TGCGCCAGCAGCTTTAATGGGGACACTGAAGCTTTCTTT; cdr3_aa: CASSFNGDTEAFF
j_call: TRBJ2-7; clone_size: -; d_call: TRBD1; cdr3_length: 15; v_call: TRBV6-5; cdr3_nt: TGTGCCAGCAGTTACTTGGGACAGTTCACCTACGAGCAGTACTTC; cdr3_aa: CASSYLGQFTYEQYF
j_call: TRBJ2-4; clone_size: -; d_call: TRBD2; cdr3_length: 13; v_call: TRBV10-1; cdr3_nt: TGCGCCAGCTCCGGGACTACTAAAAACATTCAGTACTTC; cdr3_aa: CASSGTTKNIQYF
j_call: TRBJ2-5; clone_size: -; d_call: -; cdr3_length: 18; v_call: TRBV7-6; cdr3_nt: TGTGCCAGCAGCCCATCCTCTGTTAGCAGGGGCTGGGGGGAGACCCAGTACTTC; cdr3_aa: CASSPSSVSRGWGETQYF
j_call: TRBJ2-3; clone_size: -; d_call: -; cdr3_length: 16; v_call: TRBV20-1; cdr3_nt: TGCAGTGCAACACTCGGCGCGGATGCCCTCACAGATACGCAGTATTTT; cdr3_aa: CSATLGADALTDTQYF
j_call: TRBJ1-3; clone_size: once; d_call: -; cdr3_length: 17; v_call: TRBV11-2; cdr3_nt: TGTGCCAGCAGCTTAGGTCGACAGCGTTACTCTGGAAACACCATATATTTT; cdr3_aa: CASSLGRQRYSGNTIYF
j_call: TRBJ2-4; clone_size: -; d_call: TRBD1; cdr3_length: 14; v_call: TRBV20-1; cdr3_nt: TGCAGTGCAGGGCCCGTAGGACAGGACGACATTCAGTACTTC; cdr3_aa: CSAGPVGQDDIQYF
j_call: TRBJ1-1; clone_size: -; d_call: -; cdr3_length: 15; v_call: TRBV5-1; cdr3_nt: TGCGCCAGCAGCCAGGGCGCACTAGGGAACACTGAAGCTTTCTTT; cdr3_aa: CASSQGALGNTEAFF
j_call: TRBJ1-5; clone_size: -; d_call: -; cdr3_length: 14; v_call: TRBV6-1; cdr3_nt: TGTGCCAGCAGTCCCGGCATCACTGGCCAGCCCCAGCATTTT; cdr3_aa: CASSPGITGQPQHF
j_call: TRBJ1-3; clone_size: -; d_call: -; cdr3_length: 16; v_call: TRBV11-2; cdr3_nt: TGTGCCAGCAGCCCCCGCCGGGACAACTCTGGAAACACCATATATTTT; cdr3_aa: CASSPRRDNSGNTIYF
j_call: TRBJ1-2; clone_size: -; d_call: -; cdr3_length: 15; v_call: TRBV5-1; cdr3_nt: TGCGCCAGCAGCTTGTCGATGGCAGGGAACTATGGCTACACCTTC; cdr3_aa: CASSLSMAGNYGYTF
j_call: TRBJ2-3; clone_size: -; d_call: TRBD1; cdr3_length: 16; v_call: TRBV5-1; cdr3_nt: TGCGCCAGCAGCCTGGGGACAGGGGCTCAAGCAGATACGCAGTATTTT; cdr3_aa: CASSLGTGAQADTQYF
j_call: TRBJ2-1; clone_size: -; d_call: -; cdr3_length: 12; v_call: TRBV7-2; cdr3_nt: TGTGCCAGCAGCTTATGGCGGAATGAGCAGTTCTTC; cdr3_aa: CASSLWRNEQFF
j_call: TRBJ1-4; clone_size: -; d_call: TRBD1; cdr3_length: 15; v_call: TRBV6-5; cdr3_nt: TGTGCCAGCAGTTACCCTGACAGGGGAGGTGAAAAACTGTTTTTT; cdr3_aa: CASSYPDRGGEKLFF
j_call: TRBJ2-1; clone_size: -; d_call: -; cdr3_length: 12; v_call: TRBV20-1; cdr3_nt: TGCAGTGCTAGAAGTTCACACAATGAGCAGTTCTTC; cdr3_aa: CSARSSHNEQFF
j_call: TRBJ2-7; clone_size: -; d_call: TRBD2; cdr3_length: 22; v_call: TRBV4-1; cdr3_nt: TGCGCCAGCAGCCAAGATAAAGTACAGGGACTAGCGGGAGAACGGGATGCGTACGAGCAGTACTTC; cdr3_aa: CASSQDKVQGLAGERDAYEQYF
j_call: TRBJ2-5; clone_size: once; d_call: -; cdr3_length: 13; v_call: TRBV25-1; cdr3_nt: TGTGCCAGCAGTGATGGGGTGGGCGAGACCCAGTACTTC; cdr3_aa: CASSDGVGETQYF
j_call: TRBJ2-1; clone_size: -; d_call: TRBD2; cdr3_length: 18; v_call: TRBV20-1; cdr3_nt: TGCAGTGCTAGGGCGAGGATAGGACTAGCGGACCCTCGGGGTGAGCAGTTCTTC; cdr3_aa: CSARARIGLADPRGEQFF
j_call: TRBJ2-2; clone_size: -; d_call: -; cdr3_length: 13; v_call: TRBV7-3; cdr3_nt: TGTGCCAGCAGCTTTGGCAGGGGCGGGGAGCTGTTTTTT; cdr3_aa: CASSFGRGGELFF
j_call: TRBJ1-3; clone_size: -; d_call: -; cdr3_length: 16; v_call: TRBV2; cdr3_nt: TGTGCCAGCAGTGGGCTACAGGTTATGGACGGGGACACCATATATTTT; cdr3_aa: CASSGLQVMDGDTIYF
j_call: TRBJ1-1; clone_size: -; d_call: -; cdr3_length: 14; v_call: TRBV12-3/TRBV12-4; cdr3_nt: TGTGCCAGCAGTTTATCGGGGGAGAACACTGAAGCTTTCTTT; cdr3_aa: CASSLSGENTEAFF
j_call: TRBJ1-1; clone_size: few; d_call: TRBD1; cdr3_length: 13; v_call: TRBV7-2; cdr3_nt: TGTGCCAGCAGCCCTGGACAGGTTGCTGAAGCTTTCTTT; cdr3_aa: CASSPGQVAEAFF
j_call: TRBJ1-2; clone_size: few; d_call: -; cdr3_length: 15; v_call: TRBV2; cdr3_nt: TGTGCCAGCAGTGACCCTCGGGGCCCTAACTATGGCTACACCTTC; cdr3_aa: CASSDPRGPNYGYTF
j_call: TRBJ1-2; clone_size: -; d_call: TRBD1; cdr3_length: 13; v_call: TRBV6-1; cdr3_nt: TGTGCCAGCAGCCAGACAGGGGACTATGGCTACACCTTC; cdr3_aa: CASSQTGDYGYTF
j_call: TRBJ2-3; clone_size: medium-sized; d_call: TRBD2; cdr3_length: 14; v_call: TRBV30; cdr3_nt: TGTGCCTGGAGTGGGGGCGGGAGAAGAGATACGCAGTATTTT; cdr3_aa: CAWSGGGRRDTQYF
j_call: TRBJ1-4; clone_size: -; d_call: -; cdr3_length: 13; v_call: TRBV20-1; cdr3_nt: TGCAGTGCTATGGGCAGGGCTGGAGAAAAACTGTTTTTT; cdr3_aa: CSAMGRAGEKLFF
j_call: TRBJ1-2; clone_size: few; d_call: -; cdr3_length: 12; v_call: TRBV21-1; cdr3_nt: TGTGCCAGCAGCCTGGGGCGGAAAGGCTACACCTTC; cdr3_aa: CASSLGRKGYTF
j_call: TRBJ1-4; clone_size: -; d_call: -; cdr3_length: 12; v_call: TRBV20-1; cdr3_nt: TGCAGTGCTAGGGGGGCAAGTGAAAAACTGTTTTTT; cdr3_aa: CSARGASEKLFF
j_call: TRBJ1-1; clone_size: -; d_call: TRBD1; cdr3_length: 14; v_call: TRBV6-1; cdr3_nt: TGTGCCAGCAGGCTCGACAGGGGGAGCACTAGAGCTTTCTTT; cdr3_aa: CASRLDRGSTRAFF
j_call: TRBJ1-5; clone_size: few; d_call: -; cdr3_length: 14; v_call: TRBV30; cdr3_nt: TGTGCCTGGAGTGTAGGCACCCTGAATCAGCCCCAGCATTTT; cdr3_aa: CAWSVGTLNQPQHF
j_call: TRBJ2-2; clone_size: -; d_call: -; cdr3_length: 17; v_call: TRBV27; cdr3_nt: TGTGCCAGCAGTTTATCGAGGGTTAGGGTGAACACCGGGGAGCTGTTTTTT; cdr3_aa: CASSLSRVRVNTGELFF
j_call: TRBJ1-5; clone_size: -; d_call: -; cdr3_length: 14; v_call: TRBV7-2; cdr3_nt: TGTGCCAGCAGTCTCTACAGTTTAGATCAGCCCCAGCATTTT; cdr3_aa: CASSLYSLDQPQHF
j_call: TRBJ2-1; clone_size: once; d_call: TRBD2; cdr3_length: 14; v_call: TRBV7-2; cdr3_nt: TGTGCCAGCAGCCCAGCGGGAGCGTTCATTGAGCAGTTCTTC; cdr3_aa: CASSPAGAFIEQFF
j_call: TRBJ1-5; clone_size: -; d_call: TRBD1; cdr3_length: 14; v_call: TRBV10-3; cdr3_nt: TGTGCCATCAGGGACGGACAGGGGAATCAGCCCCAGCATTTT; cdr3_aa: CAIRDGQGNQPQHF
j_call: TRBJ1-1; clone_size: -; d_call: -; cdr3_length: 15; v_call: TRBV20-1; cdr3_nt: TGCAGTGGGACGGCGAGGGCCGGCGGGAACACTGAAGCTTTCTTT; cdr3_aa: CSGTARAGGNTEAFF
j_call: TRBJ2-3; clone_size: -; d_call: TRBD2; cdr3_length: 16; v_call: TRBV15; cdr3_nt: TGTGCCACCAGCATGTCCCTAGCGGGGAGGGGGGATACGCAGTATTTT; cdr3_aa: CATSMSLAGRGDTQYF
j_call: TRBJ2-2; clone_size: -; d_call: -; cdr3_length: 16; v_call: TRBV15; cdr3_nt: TGTGCCACCAGCAGAGATACGGTTTCGAACACCGGGGAGCTGTTTTTT; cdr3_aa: CATSRDTVSNTGELFF
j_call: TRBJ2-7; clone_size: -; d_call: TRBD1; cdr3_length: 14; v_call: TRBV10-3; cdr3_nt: TGTGCCTCGGGACAGGGGGAGCTTTCATACGAGCAGTACTTC; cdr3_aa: CASGQGELSYEQYF
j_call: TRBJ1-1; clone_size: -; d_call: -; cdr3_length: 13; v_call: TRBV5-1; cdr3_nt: TGCGCCAGCAGCGGCAGGGATGGCACTGAAGCTTTCTTT; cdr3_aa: CASSGRDGTEAFF